Sequencing of this TCR beta chain was carried out in a study of PD-1 blockade in classical Hodgkin lymphoma (dated by TCRdb to about 2020). Background for the entire study: Nivolumab dosing was 3 mg/kg intravenously every 2 weeks, continuing until either disease progression or unacceptable toxicity. To define a peripheral blood immune signature of response to PD-1 blockade in classical Hodgkin lymphoma, the study combined TCR beta sequencing with CyTOF. Study-wide findings and limitations: The study was limited to a single clinical trial cohort, and causes of repertoire differences, possibly disease activity or prior therapy, remained undefined. Trial patients with a complete response had baseline diversity similar to that of newly diagnosed patients, while partial responders and progressors had significantly lower diversity. CD4+ but not CD8+ TCR diversity rose significantly by C4D1 (p=0.0027 vs p=0.16), most apparent in complete responders (p=0.02). Patients starting nivolumab less than 1 year after ASCT had lower diversity and were excluded from later analyses to avoid confounding by immune reconstitution. Baseline TCR diversity was reported to be lower in newly diagnosed patients than in healthy donors and to be lower still in relapsed/refractory patients.

The V end loses 8 bases and the J end loses 7 bases, and a stretch of 8 bases separates them. Including the terminal cysteine and phenylalanine, the CDR3 comprises 11 residues. The sequence is cut down to CDR3 DNA, 33 bases in frame from base 1. CDR1 is given as MNHNY and CDR2 as SVGAGI, both from the germline V gene (reference sequence). A word on this clone: No antigen is known for it. No base-level quality is on record; no much larger clone is a single base apart.

According to the study, the label for this sample's time point signals: cycle 4 day 1 (C4D1), after 5 to 7 weeks of nivolumab. Every trial patient had relapsed after autologous stem cell transplantation, and cohorts A, B and C differed in prior brentuximab vedotin exposure. A total of around 59 patients with relapsed/refractory classical Hodgkin lymphoma made up the trial cohort, and each patient's best overall response was complete response, partial response or progressive disease. Single-agent nivolumab was administered to trial patients in the multi-cohort phase II CheckMate 205 trial. An independent review committee assessed best overall response using the 2007 International Working Group response criteria. Trial PBMCs were obtained immediately prior to nivolumab initiation (C1D1) and on therapy at cycle 2 day 1 and cycle 4 day 1. Peripheral blood was collected in 8 mL Vacutainer Cell Preparation Tubes, from which PBMCs were isolated by centrifugation and then cryopreserved.

Genomic DNA was extracted with the Qiagen DNeasy kit from unsorted PBMCs and from negatively selected CD4+ and CD8+ fractions. TCR beta CDR3 regions were amplified by immunoSEQ multiplex PCR using primers annealing to V and J segments. Amplification bias was minimized using a synthetic immune receptor repertoire, and residual bias was removed computationally after sequencing. For the original study's pipeline: Repertoire diversity was quantified as the Shannon entropy index using custom Python scripts. Unsorted, CD4+ and CD8+ repertoires were analyzed separately, except for combined analyses in which CD4+ and CD8+ sequences were merged in silico. Clonal expansion was defined as a frequency increase of at least 2-fold after treatment compared with C1D1, and clones undetected at baseline were assigned a pseudocount of 0.5. Singleton clones were defined as clones with 0 or 1 copy at C1D1, and non-singleton clones were defined as clones with 2 or more copies. Clones expanded in unsorted samples were assigned a CD4+, CD8+ or unknown annotation through matching of protein sequences in sorted samples from the same patient. Wilcoxon tests were applied to paired samples to test diversity changes from C1D1 to C4D1. Sourced from immuneACCESS, this table was stored by TCRdb with only in-frame sequences that have V and J called. A share of the clones is absent; for the studies checked, an unresolved V gene accounts for under half, and the remainder has no known explanation. V, J and clone size are those of that table, while D and trimming were read from the DNA. This sample is represented by 90,000 or so clones; around four fifths of them were singletons. Jointly, the top ten make up about 9.4% of the sample.

The sequence derives from a human donor with classical Hodgkin lymphoma. This chain is built from TRBV6-6 and TRBJ2-2, and possibly TRBD1, on 6 matching bases. This specimen consisted of peripheral blood mononuclear cells (PBMCs), obtained before the fourth cycle of nivolumab. The DNA is TGTGCCAGCTACAGGGACGGGGAGCTGTTTTTT. Its translation is CASYRDGELFF.